This note documents a single TCR beta chain sequence. This entry comes from a study of blood T cell repertoires in COVID-19. Study context: Some COVID-19 samples were acute and others convalescent; all came from the United States, Italy and Spain. Nucleic acid was either cDNA or gDNA, and it came from T cells, B-cell-depleted T cells, or PBMCs.

Per the original methods: Reference gene primer amplification yielded estimated nucleated cell counts. Using immunoSEQ multiplex PCR, the repertoire was profiled, and TCRdb retains in-frame clones only, with some absent. The V and J calls and the clone size are those of that table, but D and trimming were determined from the DNA. The table includes approximately 47,000 clones, more than 75% detected once. The CDR3 totals 15 residues. CDR1 and CDR2 from the germline V gene are SGHTA and FQGNSA. Unmatched junction bases numbered 13, after V lost 5 bases and J lost 8 bases. The origin of this receptor is a woman aged 60-75 years with acute or convalescent COVID-19. This chain joins TRBV7-2 and TRBJ1-2, with 8 bases matching TRBD1. Sequencing was carried out using peripheral blood. In DNA form, the CDR3 reads TGTGCCAGCAGCCCCTGGACAGGGAGCGGAGTGGGCTACACCTTC. This sequence encodes CASSPWTGSGVGYTF.